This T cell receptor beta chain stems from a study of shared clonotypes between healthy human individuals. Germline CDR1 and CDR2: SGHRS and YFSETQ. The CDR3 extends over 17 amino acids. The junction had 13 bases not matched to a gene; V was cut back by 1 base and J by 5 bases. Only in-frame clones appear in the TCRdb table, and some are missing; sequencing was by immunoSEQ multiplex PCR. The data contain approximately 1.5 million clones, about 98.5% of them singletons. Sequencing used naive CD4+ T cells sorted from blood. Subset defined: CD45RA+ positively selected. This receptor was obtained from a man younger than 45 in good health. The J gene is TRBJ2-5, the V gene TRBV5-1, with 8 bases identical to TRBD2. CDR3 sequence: CASSLTLTGRAGETQYF. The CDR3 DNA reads TGCGCCAGCAGCTTGACCTTGACCGGGAGGGCCGGTGAGACCCAGTACTTC. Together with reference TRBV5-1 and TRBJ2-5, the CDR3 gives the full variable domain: KAGVTQTPRYLIKTRGQQVTLSCSPISGHRSVSWYQQTPGQGLQFLFEYFSETQRNKGNFPGRFSGRQFSNSRSEMNVSTLELGDSALYLCASSLTLTGRAGETQYFGPGTRLLVL.